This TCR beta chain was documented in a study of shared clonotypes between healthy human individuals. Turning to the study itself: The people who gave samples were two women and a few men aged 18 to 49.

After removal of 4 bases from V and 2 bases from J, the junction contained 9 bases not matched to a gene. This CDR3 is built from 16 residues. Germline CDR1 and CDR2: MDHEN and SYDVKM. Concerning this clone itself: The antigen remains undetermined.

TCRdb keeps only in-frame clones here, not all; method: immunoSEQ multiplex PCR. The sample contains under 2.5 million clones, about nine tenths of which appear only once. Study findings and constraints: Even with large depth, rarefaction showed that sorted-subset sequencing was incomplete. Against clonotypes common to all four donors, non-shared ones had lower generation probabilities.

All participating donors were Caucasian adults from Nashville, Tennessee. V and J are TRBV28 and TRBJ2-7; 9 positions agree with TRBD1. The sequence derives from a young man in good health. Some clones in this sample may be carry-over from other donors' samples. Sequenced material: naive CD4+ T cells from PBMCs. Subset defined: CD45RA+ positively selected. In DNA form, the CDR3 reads TGTGCCAGCAGTTCATCCGGGACAGGGAGGCCCTACGAGCAGTACTTC. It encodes CASSSSGTGRPYEQYF.